The clone carrying this T cell receptor beta chain was counted only a few times. Its specificity is unknown. CDR3 length: 18 residues. V lost 4 bases, J lost 0 bases, and 20 bases lay in between. This entry comes from a study of response to subunit inactivated influenza vaccine. Overall study results and limits: The authors put forward the suggestion that each seasonal influenza vaccination may bring in only a limited number of new T cells.

TCRdb re-called the RT-PCR reads with MiXCR, one entry per CDR3 protein. The sample consists of about 190,000 distinct CDR3 sequences, about 15% of them appearing once. This chain connects TRBV12-3 or TRBV12-4 to TRBJ2-3; possible D gene TRBD2, 6 bases. The source is a man aged 45-65 years who received an inactivated influenza vaccine. The sequences come from CD8+ T cells sorted from PBMCs, collected roughly 5 days after vaccination. The DNA for the CDR3 is TGTGCCAGCAGTTCCAACGACGCCCGGGACTCTAGCACAGATACGCAGTATTTT. It yields the protein CASSSNDARDSSTDTQYF.